A selection of T cell receptor beta chains follows, all from one sample in a study of CD8 T cells in Susac syndrome. TCRdb recomputed calls from the immunoSEQ multiplex PCR reads with MiXCR, one row per CDR3 protein. The data contain approximately 74,000 distinct CDR3 sequences, roughly 91% of them singletons. Sequenced material: CD4+ T cells from PBMCs. The receptors here all came from a human donor with Susac syndrome. Both conserved end residues are part of each CDR3. A D gene is named only where the DNA matches it firmly. Size is omitted from some rows. Given values are once, few, many or a class for expanded clones.

v_call,d_call,j_call,clone_size,cdr3_nt,cdr3_aa
TRBV9,.,TRBJ2-2,few,TGTGCCAGCAGCGTAGTGGTCACCGGGGAGCTGTTTTTT,CASSVVVTGELFF
TRBV7-2,TRBD2,TRBJ2-7,.,TGTGCCAGCAGCTTAGCCCTACTAGCGGCCCGTAGAGGGGAGCAGTACTTC,CASSLALLAARRGEQYF
TRBV3-1,.,TRBJ2-4,.,TGTGCCAGCAGCCAAAGAGGGCTCGACAAAAACATTCAGTACTTC,CASSQRGLDKNIQYF
TRBV18,TRBD2,TRBJ2-1,.,TGTGCCAGCTCACCACCGGGACTAAGCTACAATGAGCAGTTCTTC,CASSPPGLSYNEQFF
TRBV29-1,TRBD1,TRBJ2-7,few,TGCAGCGTCCGATCCGGGACAGATAGCTCCTACGAGCAGTACTTC,CSVRSGTDSSYEQYF
TRBV6-2/TRBV6-3,.,TRBJ2-1,.,TGTGCCAGCCAAAATCCCTACAATGAGCAGTTCTTC,CASQNPYNEQFF
TRBV29-1,.,TRBJ2-7,.,TGCAGCGTTGGGAGGGCTCTTTCGTACAACGAGCAGTACTTC,CSVGRALSYNEQYF
TRBV6-6,TRBD1,TRBJ1-5,.,TGTGCCAGCAGTTTCCGACAGGGGGCAGGCAATCAGCCCCAGCATTTT,CASSFRQGAGNQPQHF
TRBV4-3,.,TRBJ1-1,.,TGCGCCAGCAGCCACAGGGTGAGGGGGGACACTGAAGCTTTCTTT,CASSHRVRGDTEAFF
TRBV7-6,.,TRBJ1-1,.,TGTGCCAGCAGCTCCCGGCAGGGGAGGACTGAAGCTTTCTTT,CASSSRQGRTEAFF
TRBV15,TRBD1,TRBJ1-5,.,TGTGCCACCAGCGGGGGACAGATCAATCAGCCCCAGCATTTT,CATSGGQINQPQHF
TRBV28,TRBD2,TRBJ2-4,.,TGTGCCAGCAGTCCGGGAGGCAAAAACATTCAGTACTTC,CASSPGGKNIQYF
TRBV5-4,TRBD2,TRBJ2-7,.,TGTGCCAGCAGCTTGGGTCAGCGGGGCTCCTACGAGCAGTACTTC,CASSLGQRGSYEQYF
TRBV6-5,.,TRBJ1-5,once,TGTGCCAGCAGTTACTCGCGGGGAGACTACCAGCATTTT,CASSYSRGDYQHF
TRBV5-8,.,TRBJ1-3,.,TGTGCCAGCAGCTGGACGGGGGCAGTCTCTGGAAACACCATATATTTT,CASSWTGAVSGNTIYF
TRBV5-1,TRBD2,TRBJ2-2,.,TGCGCCAGCACCGATGGAGTAGCGGGGGTTTCCGGGGAGCTGTTTTTT,CASTDGVAGVSGELFF
TRBV12-3/TRBV12-4,.,TRBJ2-1,.,TGTGCCAGCAGTTTACTCTGGGTAGCGGTTCCCTCGAGTGAGCAGTTCTTC,CASSLLWVAVPSSEQFF
TRBV4-2,.,TRBJ2-2,.,TGTGCCAGCAGCCACAGGGGGGGCACCGGGGAGCTGTTTTTT,CASSHRGGTGELFF
TRBV27,.,TRBJ2-3,.,TGTGCCAGCAGTTTATCGACGACTAGGGGTACGCAGTATTTT,CASSLSTTRGTQYF
TRBV7-6,.,TRBJ2-5,.,TGTGCCAGCAGCTTAGCTCTGGGGGAGACCCAGTACTTC,CASSLALGETQYF
TRBV5-8,.,TRBJ2-2,.,TGTGCCAGCGGAATAAGGGCAGCGTACCCCGGGGAGCTGTTTTTT,CASGIRAAYPGELFF
TRBV18,.,TRBJ1-5,.,TGTGCCAGCTCACCGGCAAACCCCAATCAGCCCCAGCATTTT,CASSPANPNQPQHF
TRBV3-1,.,TRBJ1-2,once,TGTGCCAGCAGCAAACTTCACAGGGAAGGCTATGGCTACACCTTC,CASSKLHREGYGYTF
TRBV27,TRBD1,TRBJ1-2,.,TGTGCCAGCAGTTTATACGGACAGGGGAATACGTACAGCTACACCTTC,CASSLYGQGNTYSYTF
TRBV6-5,.,TRBJ2-7,.,TGTGCCAGCAGTTACTCAGGCGGGATGAACAGGGTATCCTACGAGCAGTACTTC,CASSYSGGMNRVSYEQYF
TRBV27,TRBD2,TRBJ2-1,.,TGTGCCAGCAGTTTTTTGGCTAGCGGGAGGAGGGGGGGTGAGCAGTTCTTC,CASSFLASGRRGGEQFF
TRBV5-1,.,TRBJ2-1,.,TGCGCCAGCAGCTCTGGGGCTGGGGGTTACAATGAGCAGTTCTTC,CASSSGAGGYNEQFF
TRBV19,.,TRBJ1-1,.,TGTGCCAGTAGTATAGCCCAGGGACGGACCCTTGAAGCTTTCTTT,CASSIAQGRTLEAFF
TRBV28,.,TRBJ1-5,.,TGTGCCAGTTCACGATTAGACAATCAGCCCCAGCATTTT,CASSRLDNQPQHF
TRBV20-1,TRBD1,TRBJ1-1,once,TGCAGTGCTAGAGTCTACAGGGGGAACACTGAAGCTTTCTTT,CSARVYRGNTEAFF
TRBV7-2,.,TRBJ2-1,.,TGTGCCAGCAGCTTAGTAGTGTTTGAGCAGTTCTTC,CASSLVVFEQFF
TRBV15,TRBD2,TRBJ2-3,.,TGTGCCACCAGCGGGCCTAGGCGGGGGGTAACAGATACGCAGTATTTT,CATSGPRRGVTDTQYF
TRBV7-3,.,TRBJ2-3,.,TGTGCCAGCAGTCAGTCTAGCACAGATACGCAGTATTTT,CASSQSSTDTQYF
TRBV6-5,TRBD1,TRBJ1-2,.,TGTGCCAGCAGCAAGACAGGGGGATTCAACTATGGCTACACCTTC,CASSKTGGFNYGYTF
TRBV12-3/TRBV12-4,TRBD1,TRBJ1-5,.,TGTGCCAGCAGTTCAGGGGGACTGAGCAATCAGCCCCAGCATTTT,CASSSGGLSNQPQHF
TRBV5-1,TRBD1,TRBJ2-5,.,TGCGCCAGCAGCTTTCAGGACAGGGGAGGTAGTGAGACCCAGTACTTC,CASSFQDRGGSETQYF
TRBV28,TRBD1,TRBJ2-7,.,TGTGCCAGCAGTTCTGGGACAGGGGCCTACGAGCAGTACTTC,CASSSGTGAYEQYF
TRBV24-1,TRBD1,TRBJ2-3,.,TGTGCCACCGGATCGAGACAGGGGGCCGGGACAGATACGCAGTATTTT,CATGSRQGAGTDTQYF
TRBV4-1,.,TRBJ1-5,.,TGCGCCAGCAGCCAAGTGAAGGATTATCAGCCCCAGCATTTT,CASSQVKDYQPQHF
TRBV18,.,TRBJ2-1,.,TGTGCCAGCTCACCCTATCCGAGAACGGGTGAGCAGTTCTTC,CASSPYPRTGEQFF
TRBV2,.,TRBJ2-7,.,TGTGCCAGCAGTACAGCGACCAACTACGAGCAGTACTTC,CASSTATNYEQYF
TRBV7-3,TRBD1,TRBJ2-3,.,TGTGCCAGCAGCTCGGGACAGGGGGTCAACACAGATACGCAGTATTTT,CASSSGQGVNTDTQYF
TRBV25-1,.,TRBJ2-3,.,TGTGCCAGCAGTGAATCCCGGGCCCTTGGCCCAGATACGCAGTATTTT,CASSESRALGPDTQYF
TRBV7-2,.,TRBJ2-6,.,TGTGCCAGCAGCCAGGTGACTGGGGCCAACGTCCTGACTTTC,CASSQVTGANVLTF
TRBV19,TRBD2,TRBJ2-1,.,TGTGCCAGTAGTATCCTACCGACTAGCGGCTCCTACAATGAGCAGTTCTTC,CASSILPTSGSYNEQFF
TRBV7-3,.,TRBJ2-1,.,TGTGCCAGCAGCTTAATCGCGGGGTACAATGAGCAGTTCTTC,CASSLIAGYNEQFF
TRBV5-1,.,TRBJ2-3,.,TGCGCCAGCAGGCAGTTGGGGGGCACAGATACGCAGTATTTT,CASRQLGGTDTQYF
TRBV12-3/TRBV12-4,.,TRBJ2-5,.,TGTGCCAGCCGAAGGGGGGTGGAGACCCAGCACTTC,CASRRGVETQHF
TRBV20-1,.,TRBJ1-5,.,TGCAGTCTCAGGGGTGGCAATCAGCCCCAGCATTTT,CSLRGGNQPQHF
TRBV12-3/TRBV12-4,.,TRBJ1-5,.,TGTGCCAGCAGTTTCTTGGAACAGCCCCAGCATTTT,CASSFLEQPQHF
TRBV9,TRBD1,TRBJ1-2,.,TGTGCCAGCAGCCGAGCCACGAACTACCAGGGGGCGAACTATGGCTACACCTTC,CASSRATNYQGANYGYTF
TRBV20-1,.,TRBJ1-1,.,TGCAGTGCTGATTTTGACCTGAACACTGAAGCTTTCTTT,CSADFDLNTEAFF
TRBV20-1,.,TRBJ2-1,.,TGCAGTGCTAGCAATAGGGGGGCTAGAAATTACAATGAGCAGTTCTTC,CSASNRGARNYNEQFF
TRBV5-1,.,TRBJ2-3,once,TGCGCCAGCACCTCGCAGCCGGGGTTCACAGATACGCAGTATTTT,CASTSQPGFTDTQYF
TRBV19,TRBD1,TRBJ1-2,once,TGTGCCAGTAGCCCGACAGGGTCTAACTATGGCTACACCTTC,CASSPTGSNYGYTF
TRBV9,TRBD2,TRBJ2-1,once,TGTGCCAGCAGCGTCGGGACTAGCGTGTACAATGAGCAGTTCTTC,CASSVGTSVYNEQFF
TRBV11-2,.,TRBJ2-4,.,TGTGCCAGCAGTTGGACACGGGCGGCCAAAAACATTCAGTACTTC,CASSWTRAAKNIQYF
TRBV10-3,.,TRBJ1-2,.,TGTGCCATCAGTGATGGGAGGGGCTATGGCTACACCTTC,CAISDGRGYGYTF